Listed below are T cell receptor beta chains from one sample, sequenced in a study of blood T cell repertoires in COVID-19. The data were produced by immunoSEQ multiplex PCR, yet TCRdb's version contains in-frame clones alone and is incomplete. Among tens of thousands of clones listed, approximately 86% were seen once. The sample was peripheral blood. These receptors were collected from a man aged 35-49 years with COVID-19, enrolled during active disease. The CDR3 runs from the conserved cysteine through the conserved F or W. D genes are given only for firm matches. Size is stated for part of the rows, as once, few or many counts, or as a class when the clone is expanded.

-,TRBV6-5,TRBJ1-3,TRBD1,CASSYSGDSIGNTIYF,TGTGCCAGCAGTTACTCAGGGGACAGTATCGGAAACACCATATATTTT
-,TRBV5-1,TRBJ2-7,TRBD1,CASSSRGLHEQYF,TGCGCCAGCAGCTCCAGGGGGCTGCACGAGCAGTACTTC
few,TRBV11-2,TRBJ2-7,-,CASSFTYEQYF,TGTGCCAGCAGTTTTACCTACGAGCAGTACTTC
-,TRBV5-1,TRBJ1-1,TRBD1,CASSSSSTGGTEAFF,TGCGCCAGCAGCTCTTCTTCGACAGGGGGCACTGAAGCTTTCTTT
once,TRBV9,TRBJ1-2,-,CASSVGQGSGYTF,TGTGCCAGCAGCGTAGGGCAGGGCAGCGGCTACACCTTC
-,TRBV12-3/TRBV12-4,TRBJ1-5,-,CASTRGRAQPQHF,TGTGCCAGCACCCGGGGGAGGGCTCAGCCCCAGCATTTT
-,TRBV5-1,TRBJ1-6,TRBD1,CASSALGQGLGPLHF,TGCGCCAGCAGTGCTCTGGGACAGGGCCTCGGACCCCTCCACTTT
once,TRBV19,TRBJ2-7,-,CASSARDINYEQYF,TGTGCCAGTAGTGCTCGGGACATTAACTACGAGCAGTACTTC
-,TRBV21-1,TRBJ2-6,-,CASRQIRDSSTGANVLTF,TGTGCCAGCAGACAGATCCGGGACAGCTCTACTGGGGCCAACGTCCTGACTTTC
-,TRBV12-3/TRBV12-4,TRBJ1-4,-,CASSSLPEKLFF,TGTGCCAGCAGTTCACTCCCTGAAAAACTGTTTTTT
-,TRBV28,TRBJ2-4,-,CASSSPLRSLLGAKNIQYF,TGTGCCAGCAGTTCGCCATTAAGATCCCTGCTGGGCGCCAAAAACATTCAGTACTTC
-,TRBV10-3,TRBJ2-5,-,CAISVGGRDPGETQYF,TGTGCCATCAGTGTCGGGGGGCGCGACCCTGGGGAGACCCAGTACTTC
-,TRBV18,TRBJ2-1,TRBD1,CASQAGTGYNEQFF,TGTGCCAGCCAGGCGGGGACAGGGTACAATGAGCAGTTCTTC
-,TRBV6-5,TRBJ2-7,TRBD1,CASSYSWTGDYEQYF,TGTGCCAGCAGTTACTCATGGACAGGAGACTACGAGCAGTACTTC
-,TRBV6-5,TRBJ2-1,-,CASSQRESYNEQFF,TGTGCCAGCAGTCAAAGAGAGAGCTACAATGAGCAGTTCTTC
-,TRBV3-1/TRBV3-2,TRBJ2-7,-,CASSRDSSYEQYF,TGTGCCAGCAGCCGGGACTCATCCTACGAGCAGTACTTC
-,TRBV7-2,TRBJ2-7,-,CASSLRRHEQYF,TGTGCCAGCAGCCTTCGGCGGCACGAGCAGTACTTC
-,TRBV5-1,TRBJ2-5,TRBD2,CASSTTSGGQETQYF,TGCGCCAGCAGCACGACTAGCGGGGGGCAAGAGACCCAGTACTTC
-,TRBV4-1,TRBJ2-6,-,CASSQGAGESGANVLTF,TGCGCCAGCAGCCAAGGGGCAGGGGAGTCTGGGGCCAACGTCCTGACTTTC
-,TRBV28,TRBJ2-3,-,CASSLQQGATDTQYF,TGTGCCAGCAGTTTACAACAGGGCGCCACAGATACGCAGTATTTT
once,TRBV3-1/TRBV3-2,TRBJ1-1,-,CASSQEAKMNTEAFF,TGTGCCAGCAGCCAAGAGGCCAAGATGAACACTGAAGCTTTCTTT
once,TRBV11-2,TRBJ2-1,TRBD2,CASTPGGSIEQFF,TGTGCCAGCACGCCGGGGGGGAGTATTGAGCAGTTCTTC
-,TRBV5-5,TRBJ1-2,TRBD1,CASSSDRGLKGYTF,TGTGCCAGCAGCTCGGACAGGGGTTTGAAAGGCTACACCTTC
-,TRBV24-1,TRBJ1-5,TRBD1,CATSAWDSDQPQHF,TGTGCCACCAGTGCTTGGGACAGCGATCAGCCCCAGCATTTT
-,TRBV28,TRBJ1-4,TRBD1,CASSLGSSGGEKLFF,TGTGCCAGCAGTTTAGGATCCTCAGGGGGCGAAAAACTGTTTTTT
-,TRBV9,TRBJ1-5,-,CASSAEGQFDQPQHF,TGTGCCAGCAGCGCAGAAGGACAGTTCGATCAGCCCCAGCATTTT
-,TRBV28,TRBJ2-7,-,CASSVSSASYEQYF,TGTGCCAGCAGTGTAAGTTCGGCTAGCTACGAGCAGTACTTC
few,TRBV3-1/TRBV3-2,TRBJ2-1,TRBD2,CASSLAPGGGYEQFF,TGTGCCAGCAGCCTCGCCCCCGGGGGGGGCTATGAGCAGTTCTTC
once,TRBV3-1/TRBV3-2,TRBJ1-2,TRBD1,CASSKQGARNYGYTF,TGTGCCAGCAGCAAACAGGGGGCTCGGAACTATGGCTACACCTTC
-,TRBV7-2,TRBJ2-7,TRBD2,CASSLDGGGSSYEQYF,TGTGCCAGCAGCTTAGATGGCGGGGGTAGCTCCTACGAGCAGTACTTC
-,TRBV5-4,TRBJ2-7,TRBD1,CASSLAHARGNEQYF,TGTGCCAGCAGCTTGGCCCACGCCAGGGGGAACGAGCAGTACTTC
-,TRBV25-1,TRBJ2-1,-,CASSERTSKRFF,TGTGCCAGCAGTGAGCGCACTAGTAAGCGGTTCTTC
-,TRBV11-2,TRBJ1-4,TRBD1,CASSAQGAANEKLFF,TGTGCCAGCAGCGCCCAGGGGGCGGCTAATGAAAAACTGTTTTTT
-,TRBV5-1,TRBJ2-5,TRBD1,CASSTSGTDETQYF,TGCGCCAGCAGCACCTCCGGGACAGACGAGACCCAGTACTTC
-,TRBV9,TRBJ1-2,-,CASSASGVGYTF,TGTGCCAGCAGCGCATCAGGTGTTGGCTACACCTTC
-,TRBV7-2,TRBJ2-1,TRBD2,CASSRTSGGYNEQFF,TGTGCCAGCAGCCGGACTAGCGGGGGATACAATGAGCAGTTCTTC
-,TRBV4-1,TRBJ1-1,-,CASSDSSAEAFF,TGCGCCAGCAGCGATAGTTCGGCTGAAGCTTTCTTT
-,TRBV28,TRBJ2-7,TRBD1,CASSGTGALFKSYEQYF,TGTGCCAGCAGTGGCACAGGGGCCCTGTTTAAATCCTACGAGCAGTACTTC
-,TRBV5-1,TRBJ2-2,-,CASMSGDTGELFF,TGCGCCAGCATGTCAGGGGACACCGGGGAGCTGTTTTTT
-,TRBV27,TRBJ1-6,-,CASSPYRSAPLHF,TGTGCCAGCAGCCCCTATCGCTCGGCACCCCTCCACTTT
-,TRBV7-2,TRBJ1-5,-,CASSPYNQPQHF,TGTGCCAGCAGCCCGTACAATCAGCCCCAGCATTTT
-,TRBV7-7,TRBJ2-3,-,CASSSQFSADTQYF,TGTGCCAGCAGCTCGCAATTTAGCGCAGATACGCAGTATTTT
few,TRBV5-6,TRBJ1-2,-,CASSILYRLANYGYTF,TGTGCCAGCAGCATCTTGTACAGGCTAGCTAACTATGGCTACACCTTC
-,TRBV7-6,TRBJ2-5,-,CASSPAGVGQETQYF,TGTGCCAGCAGCCCAGCGGGTGTGGGTCAAGAGACCCAGTACTTC
-,TRBV19,TRBJ2-2,TRBD1,CASRETGLDTGELFF,TGTGCCAGTAGGGAGACAGGGTTGGACACCGGGGAGCTGTTTTTT
-,TRBV6-6,TRBJ1-5,TRBD1,CASSGRDRGDQPQHF,TGTGCCAGCAGTGGCCGGGACAGGGGGGATCAGCCCCAGCATTTT
few,TRBV6-5,TRBJ1-6,-,CASSFRDSNSPLHF,TGTGCCAGCAGTTTCCGGGACTCCAATTCACCCCTCCACTTT
few,TRBV6-5,TRBJ1-1,-,CASSYSNTGRYTEAFF,TGTGCCAGCAGTTACTCGAACACAGGTCGGTACACTGAAGCTTTCTTT
-,TRBV12-3/TRBV12-4,TRBJ2-7,TRBD1,CASGRDRERYF,TGTGCCAGCGGACGGGACAGGGAAAGGTACTTC
few,TRBV4-1,TRBJ1-5,-,CASSQEGRGSNQPQHF,TGCGCCAGCAGCCAAGAAGGCAGGGGCTCCAATCAGCCCCAGCATTTT